The clone carrying this T cell receptor beta chain came up many times. This entry is derived from a study of T cells after yellow fever vaccination. For TCR, cDNA came from 5'RACE template switching, which added a universal primer site and UMIs. TCRdb re-derived calls from the 5' RACE reads in MiXCR, one entry per CDR3 protein. The sample shows some 300,000 distinct CDR3 sequences, roughly 3.5% of them seen only once. This clonotype was obtained from a man between 18 and 35 years old who received the YFV17D yellow fever vaccine. The source material was PBMCs, sampled on the day of the yellow fever booster vaccination.

The CDR3, as DNA: TGCAGTGCTCCTGGGGAACCTGAAGCTTTCTTT. Its protein product is CSAPGEPEAFF. The rearrangement uses TRBV20-1 and TRBJ1-1; D is unresolved. Germline V lookup: CDR1 DFQATT, CDR2 SNEGSKA (reference sequence). V lost 5 bases to trimming and J lost 6 bases, with 10 bases between them. The CDR3 contains 11 residues.